This T cell receptor beta chain was profiled in a study of blood T cells in healthy people across ages. Broader study findings: Naive T cell percentage showed a strong correlation with TCR beta diversity.

PBMCs were isolated at a quantity of at least 7 million per sample. A second PCR of 7 to 11 cycles used a sample-barcoded 5' primer and a J-beta primer mix. TCRdb called the 5' RACE reads again in MiXCR, with one record for every CDR3 protein. This sample has some 1,000,000 distinct CDR3 sequences, with around 27% found just once. As concerns this clonotype: Its cognate antigen is unknown.

Germline CDR1 reads MNHNY; CDR2 reads SVGAGI (reference sequence). The V and J ends lost 6 bases and 5 bases respectively, with 17 bases between them. This CDR3 spans 15 amino acids. Separately, the same data were catalogued under a study of T cells of mothers and their children. From that paper: Among related mother-child pairs, overlap was slightly higher than in unrelated pairs, though not significantly.

The clonotype comes from a girl aged 2 to 9 in good health. The chain is built from TRBV6-6 and TRBJ1-5; possible D gene TRBD1, 5 bases. The sample comprised blood. DNA of the CDR3: TGTGCCAGCAGCCGGCGGGGGTGGGAAGATCAGCCCCAGCATTTT. Its translation: CASSRRGWEDQPQHF.